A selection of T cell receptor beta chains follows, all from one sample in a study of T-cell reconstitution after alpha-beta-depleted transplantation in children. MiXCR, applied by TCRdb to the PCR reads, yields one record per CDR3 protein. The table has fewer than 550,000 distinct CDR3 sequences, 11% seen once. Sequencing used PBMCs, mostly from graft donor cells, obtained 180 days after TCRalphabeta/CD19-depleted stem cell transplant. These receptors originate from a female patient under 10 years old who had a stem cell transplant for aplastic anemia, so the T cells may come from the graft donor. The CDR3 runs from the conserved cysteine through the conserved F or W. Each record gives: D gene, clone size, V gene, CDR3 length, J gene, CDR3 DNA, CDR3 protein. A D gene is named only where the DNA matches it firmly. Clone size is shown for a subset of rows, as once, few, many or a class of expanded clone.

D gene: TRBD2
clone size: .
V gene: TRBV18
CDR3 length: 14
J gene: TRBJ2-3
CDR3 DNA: TGTGCCAGCTCACTCCCGGGACTAGCGGATACGCAGTATTTT
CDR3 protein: CASSLPGLADTQYF

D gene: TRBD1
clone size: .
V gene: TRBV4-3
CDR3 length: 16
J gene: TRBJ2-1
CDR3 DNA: TGCGCCAGCAGCCAAGATCCCCAGGGGGCGCGCAATGAGCAGTTCTTC
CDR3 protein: CASSQDPQGARNEQFF

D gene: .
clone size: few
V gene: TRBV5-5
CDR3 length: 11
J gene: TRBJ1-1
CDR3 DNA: TGTGCCAGCAGCTTGTTCAGTGAAGCTTTCTTT
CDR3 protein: CASSLFSEAFF

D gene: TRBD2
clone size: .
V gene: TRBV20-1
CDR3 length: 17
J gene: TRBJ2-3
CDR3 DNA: TGCAGTGCTCTCCGACCTATTAGACTAGCTAGCACAGATACGCAGTATTTT
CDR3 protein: CSALRPIRLASTDTQYF

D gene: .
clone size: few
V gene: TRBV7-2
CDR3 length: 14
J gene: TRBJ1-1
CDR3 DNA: TGTGCCAGCAGCTCGCTCCTCACGGACACTGAAGCTTTCTTT
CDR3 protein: CASSSLLTDTEAFF

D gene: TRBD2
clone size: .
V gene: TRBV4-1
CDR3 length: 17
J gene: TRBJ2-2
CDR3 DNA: TGCGCCAGCAGCCAAGTGGAACTAGCGGGAGTTGACGGGGAGCTGTTTTTT
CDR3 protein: CASSQVELAGVDGELFF

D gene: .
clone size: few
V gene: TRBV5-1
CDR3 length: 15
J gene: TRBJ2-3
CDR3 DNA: TGCGCCAGCAGGAGGGGGACTCGAAGCACAGATACGCAGTATTTT
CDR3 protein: CASRRGTRSTDTQYF

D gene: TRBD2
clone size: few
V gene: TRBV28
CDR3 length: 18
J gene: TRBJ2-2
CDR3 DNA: TGTGCCAGCAGTTTTCTTGGCGTACGGCGGGAGGTGACCGGGGAGCTGTTTTTT
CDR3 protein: CASSFLGVRREVTGELFF

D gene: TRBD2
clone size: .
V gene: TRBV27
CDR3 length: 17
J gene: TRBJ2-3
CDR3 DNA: TGTGCCAGCAGTTTAGGTCGTCTAGCGGGTGGTGGAGATACGCAGTATTTT
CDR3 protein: CASSLGRLAGGGDTQYF

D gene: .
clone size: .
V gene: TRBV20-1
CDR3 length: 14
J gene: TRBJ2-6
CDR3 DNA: TGCAGTGCCAATACAATCTCTGGGGCCAACGTCCTGACTTTC
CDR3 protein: CSANTISGANVLTF

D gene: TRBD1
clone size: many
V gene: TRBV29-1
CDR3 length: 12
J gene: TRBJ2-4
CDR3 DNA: TGCAGCGGTATCGGGACAGAAAACATTCAGTACTTC
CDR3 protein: CSGIGTENIQYF

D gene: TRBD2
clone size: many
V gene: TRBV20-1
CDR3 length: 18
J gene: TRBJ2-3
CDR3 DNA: TGCAGTCCGCGGCTCGGCGGGAGAAGAGGGCACGGCACAGATACGCAGTATTTT
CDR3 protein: CSPRLGGRRGHGTDTQYF

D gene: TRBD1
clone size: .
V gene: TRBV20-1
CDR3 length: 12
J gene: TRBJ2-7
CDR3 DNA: TGCAGTGCTCCGGGACAGACCTACGAGCAGTACTTC
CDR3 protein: CSAPGQTYEQYF

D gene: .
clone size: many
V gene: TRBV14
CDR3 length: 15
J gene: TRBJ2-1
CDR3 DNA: TGTGCCAGCAGCCAAGATTTTGCGGGAACGGCGAAACAGTTCTTC
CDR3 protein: CASSQDFAGTAKQFF

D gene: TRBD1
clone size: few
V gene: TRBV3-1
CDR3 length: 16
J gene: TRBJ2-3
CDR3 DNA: TGTGCCAGCAGCCTCTCCGGGACAGGTTTTTGGGATACGCAGTATTTT
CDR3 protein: CASSLSGTGFWDTQYF

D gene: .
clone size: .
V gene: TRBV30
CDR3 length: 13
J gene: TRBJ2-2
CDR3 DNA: TGTGCCTGGGCCGGGCCCGGGACCGGGGAGCTGTTTTTT
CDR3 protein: CAWAGPGTGELFF

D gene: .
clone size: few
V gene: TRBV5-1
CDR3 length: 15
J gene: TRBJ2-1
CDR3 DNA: TGCGCCAGCACCTGGGAGGCTAGCGTCGGGAATGAGCAGTTCTTC
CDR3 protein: CASTWEASVGNEQFF

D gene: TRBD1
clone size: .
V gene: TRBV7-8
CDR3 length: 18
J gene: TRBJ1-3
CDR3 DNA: TGTGCCAGCAGCTTACCGCCACAGGGGATTACCTCTGGAAACACCATATATTTT
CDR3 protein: CASSLPPQGITSGNTIYF

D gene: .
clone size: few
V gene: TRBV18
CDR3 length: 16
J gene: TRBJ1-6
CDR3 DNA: TGTGCCAGCTCACCACAAAAGTCGTCCTATAATTCACCCCTCCACTTT
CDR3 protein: CASSPQKSSYNSPLHF

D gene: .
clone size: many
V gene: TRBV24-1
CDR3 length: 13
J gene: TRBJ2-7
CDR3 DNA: TGTGCCACCAGTGACCGGGTCTCCTACGAGCAGTACTTC
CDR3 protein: CATSDRVSYEQYF

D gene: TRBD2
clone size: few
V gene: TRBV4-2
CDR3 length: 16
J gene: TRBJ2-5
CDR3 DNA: TGTGCCAGCAGCCAATGGGGACTAGCGGGAGAAGAGACCCAGTACTTC
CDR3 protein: CASSQWGLAGEETQYF

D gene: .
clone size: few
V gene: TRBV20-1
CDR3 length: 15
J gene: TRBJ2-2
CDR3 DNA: TGCAGTGCCCAGGCGGCAGGGTGGGAACGCGGGGAGCTGTTTTTT
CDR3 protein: CSAQAAGWERGELFF

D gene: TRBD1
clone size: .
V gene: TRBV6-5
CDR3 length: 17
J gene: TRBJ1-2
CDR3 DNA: TGTGCCAGCAGTTACTCCCCTCGATTAGACAGGGACTATGGCTACACCTTC
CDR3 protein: CASSYSPRLDRDYGYTF

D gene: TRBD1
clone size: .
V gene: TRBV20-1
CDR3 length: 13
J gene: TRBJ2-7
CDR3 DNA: TGCAGTGCCCGGGGACAGGTGGCCTACGAGCAGTACTTC
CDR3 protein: CSARGQVAYEQYF

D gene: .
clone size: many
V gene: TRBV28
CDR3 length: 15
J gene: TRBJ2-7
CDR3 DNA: TGTGCCAGCAGTTTATCCGCCAGGGGGGTCCACGAGCAGTACTTC
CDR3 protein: CASSLSARGVHEQYF

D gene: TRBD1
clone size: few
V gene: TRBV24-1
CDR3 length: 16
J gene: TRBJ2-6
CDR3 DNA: TGTGCCACCGGGGGGACAGGGGGCTCTGGGGCCAACGTCCTGACTTTC
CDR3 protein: CATGGTGGSGANVLTF

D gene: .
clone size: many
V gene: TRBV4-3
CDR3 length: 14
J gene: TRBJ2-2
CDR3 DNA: TGCGCCAGCAGCGGCGGCCGGAACACCGGGGAGCTGTTTTTT
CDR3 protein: CASSGGRNTGELFF

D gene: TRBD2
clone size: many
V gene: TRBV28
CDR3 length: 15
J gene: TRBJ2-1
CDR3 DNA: TGTGCCAGCAGACGGGGACTAGCGATCTACAATGAGCAGTTCTTC
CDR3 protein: CASRRGLAIYNEQFF

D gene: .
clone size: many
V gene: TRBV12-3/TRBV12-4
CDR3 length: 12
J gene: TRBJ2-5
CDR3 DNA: TGTGCCAGCGGGGCCTACCAAGAGACCCAGTACTTC
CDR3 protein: CASGAYQETQYF

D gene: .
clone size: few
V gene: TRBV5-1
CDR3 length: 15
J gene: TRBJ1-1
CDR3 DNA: TGCGCCAGCAGCTTGGCCGGACTTATGAACACTGAAGCTTTCTTT
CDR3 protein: CASSLAGLMNTEAFF

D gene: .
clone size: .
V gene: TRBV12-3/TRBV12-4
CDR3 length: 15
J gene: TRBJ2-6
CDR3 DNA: TGTGCCAGCAAGAACAGGGACGCTGGGGCCAACGTCCTGACTTTC
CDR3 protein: CASKNRDAGANVLTF

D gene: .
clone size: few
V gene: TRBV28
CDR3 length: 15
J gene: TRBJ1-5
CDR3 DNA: TGTGCCAGCAGCGGTACCTGGGACAACAATCAGCCCCAGCATTTT
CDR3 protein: CASSGTWDNNQPQHF

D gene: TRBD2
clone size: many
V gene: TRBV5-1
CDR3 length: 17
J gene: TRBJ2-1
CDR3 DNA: TGCGCCAGCAGCTTGGTAGCGGGCCCGAGCTCCTACAATGAGCAGTTCTTC
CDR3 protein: CASSLVAGPSSYNEQFF

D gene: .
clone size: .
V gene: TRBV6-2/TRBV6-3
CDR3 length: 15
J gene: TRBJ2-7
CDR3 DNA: TGTGCCAGCAGTTACGTGGGGGGATTCGGCCACGAGCAGTACTTC
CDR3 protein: CASSYVGGFGHEQYF

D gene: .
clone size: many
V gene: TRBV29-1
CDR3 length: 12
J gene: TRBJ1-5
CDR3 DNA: TGCAGCGTTGTCGAAGGCAATCAGCCCCAGCATTTT
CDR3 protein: CSVVEGNQPQHF

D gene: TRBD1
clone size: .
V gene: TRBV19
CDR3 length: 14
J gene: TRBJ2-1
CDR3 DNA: TGTGCCAGTAGTACTGGGACAGCCTACAATGAGCAGTTCTTC
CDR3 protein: CASSTGTAYNEQFF

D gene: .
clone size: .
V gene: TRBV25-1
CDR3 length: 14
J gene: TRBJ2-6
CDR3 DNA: TGTGCCAGCAGTAGAATTTCTGGGGCCAACGTCCTGACTTTC
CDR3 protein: CASSRISGANVLTF

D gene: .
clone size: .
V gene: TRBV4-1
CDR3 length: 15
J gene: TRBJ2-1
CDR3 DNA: TGCGCCAGCAGCCAGCTAGCTTCGGGCATGAATGAGCAGTTCTTC
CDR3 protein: CASSQLASGMNEQFF

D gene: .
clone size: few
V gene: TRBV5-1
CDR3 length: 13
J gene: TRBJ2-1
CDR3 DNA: TGCGCTCCGGCTGCCAGCTCCTACAATGAGCAGTTCTTC
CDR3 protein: CAPAASSYNEQFF

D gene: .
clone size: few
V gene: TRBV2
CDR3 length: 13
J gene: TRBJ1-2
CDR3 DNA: TGTGCCAGCAGGCCGACAGCTAACTATGGCTACACCTTC
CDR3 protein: CASRPTANYGYTF

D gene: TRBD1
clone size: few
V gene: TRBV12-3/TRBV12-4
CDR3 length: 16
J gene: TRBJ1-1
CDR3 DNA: TGTGCCAGCAGTCCGGACAGGCCCCGCATGAACACTGAAGCTTTCTTT
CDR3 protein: CASSPDRPRMNTEAFF

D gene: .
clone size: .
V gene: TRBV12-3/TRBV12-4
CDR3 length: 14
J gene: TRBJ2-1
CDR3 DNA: TGTGCCAGCAGTCCCACTAGTGCCCCCAATGAGCAGTTCTTC
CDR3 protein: CASSPTSAPNEQFF